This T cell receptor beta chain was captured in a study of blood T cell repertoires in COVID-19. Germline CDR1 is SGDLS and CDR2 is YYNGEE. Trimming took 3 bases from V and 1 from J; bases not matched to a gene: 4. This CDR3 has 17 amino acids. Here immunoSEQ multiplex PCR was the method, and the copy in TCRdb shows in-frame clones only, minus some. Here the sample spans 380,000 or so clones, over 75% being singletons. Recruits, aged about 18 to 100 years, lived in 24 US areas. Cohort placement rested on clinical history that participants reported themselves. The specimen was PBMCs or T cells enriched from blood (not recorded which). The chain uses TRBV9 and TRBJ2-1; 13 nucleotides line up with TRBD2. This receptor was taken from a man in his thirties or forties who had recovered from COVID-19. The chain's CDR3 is CASSDRLAGGSYNEQFF. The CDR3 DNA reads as TGTGCCAGCAGCGACCGACTAGCGGGGGGTTCCTACAATGAGCAGTTCTTC. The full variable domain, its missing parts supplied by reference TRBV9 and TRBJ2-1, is DSGVTQTPKHLITATGQRVTLRCSPRSGDLSVYWYQQSLDQGLQFLIQYYNGEERAKGNILERFSAQQFPDLHSELNLSSLELGDSALYFCASSDRLAGGSYNEQFFGPGTRLTVL.